The clone carrying this T cell receptor beta chain was seen only a few times. This sample stems from a study of shared clonotypes between healthy human individuals. Original handling: ImmunoSEQ sequences covered only the junction and lacked quality scores; filtering therefore differed. Assay used: immunoSEQ multiplex PCR; TCRdb lists only in-frame clones, some missing. For V, J and clone size, that table is used; D and trimming come from the DNA. The sample holds more than 400,000 clones, approximately 80% seen once. Researchers drew on about 90 million PBMCs for genomic DNA from unsorted samples. Germline CDR1 is WNHNN and CDR2 is SYGVQD (reference sequence). The CDR3 is 17 amino acids. J gave up 6 bases and V 7 bases, and 21 bases lay outside the gene matches.

The clonotype originates from a middle-aged woman in good health. Some clones in this sample may be carry-over from other donors' samples. J is TRBJ2-7 and V is TRBV10-1; TRBD1 aligns across 7 bases. Sequencing was done on a sample of PBMCs. CDR3 nucleotide sequence: TGCGCCAGCACCCAGGGTGCCCCGACAGGGAGCCATCGCGAGCAGTACTTC. This gives the protein CASTQGAPTGSHREQYF.